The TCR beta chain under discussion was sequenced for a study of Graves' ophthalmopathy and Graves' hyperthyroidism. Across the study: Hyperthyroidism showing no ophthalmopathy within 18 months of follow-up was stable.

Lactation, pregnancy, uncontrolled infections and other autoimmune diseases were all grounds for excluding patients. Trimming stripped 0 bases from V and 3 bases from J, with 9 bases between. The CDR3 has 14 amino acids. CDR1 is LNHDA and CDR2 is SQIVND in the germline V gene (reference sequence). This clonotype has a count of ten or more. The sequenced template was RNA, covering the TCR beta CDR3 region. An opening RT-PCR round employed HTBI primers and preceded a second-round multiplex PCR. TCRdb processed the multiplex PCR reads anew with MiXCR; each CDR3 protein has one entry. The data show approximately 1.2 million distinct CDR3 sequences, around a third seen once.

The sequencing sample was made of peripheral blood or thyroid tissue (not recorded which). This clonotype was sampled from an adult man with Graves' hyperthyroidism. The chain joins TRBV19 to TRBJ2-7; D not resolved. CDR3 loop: CASSIDSWGYEQYF. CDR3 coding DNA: TGTGCCAGTAGTATAGACTCGTGGGGCTACGAGCAGTACTTC.